A selection of T cell receptor beta chains follows, all from one sample in a study of identical twins. TCRdb analysed the 5' RACE reads with MiXCR anew, one entry per CDR3 protein. The sample yields hundreds of thousands of distinct CDR3 sequences, roughly 9.7% seen once. In addition, the sample was reused for a study of yellow fever vaccine responses in identical twins.

Sequencing was performed on CD8+ T cells sorted from blood. The receptor source for this set is a woman aged 18-35 years in good health. Each CDR3 is given with its conserved first and last residue. Fields, in order: J gene, clone size, D gene, V gene, CDR3 protein, CDR3 DNA. D genes are given only for firm matches. Not every row has a clone size; where given, it reads once, few, many or a size class.

TRBJ1-5,many,TRBD1,TRBV4-2,CASSQGTGGQPQHF,TGTGCCAGCAGCCAAGGGACAGGGGGTCAGCCCCAGCATTTT
TRBJ2-3,.,.,TRBV2,CASSESSNTDTQYF,TGTGCCAGCAGTGAATCGTCCAACACAGATACGCAGTATTTT
TRBJ1-5,many,.,TRBV28,CASSLHQPQHF,TGTGCCAGCAGTTTGCATCAGCCCCAGCATTTT
TRBJ2-1,few,TRBD2,TRBV2,CASSEIGLAEQFF,TGTGCCAGCAGTGAAATTGGACTAGCGGAGCAGTTCTTC
TRBJ2-7,few,TRBD1,TRBV7-9,CASTETGQGVGEQYF,TGTGCCAGCACTGAGACAGGACAGGGAGTCGGCGAGCAGTACTTC
TRBJ2-1,.,.,TRBV6-2/TRBV6-3,CASSSNRADEQFF,TGTGCCAGCAGTTCAAACAGGGCGGATGAGCAGTTCTTC
TRBJ2-7,many,TRBD2,TRBV6-5,CASSYREGGTSYEQYF,TGTGCCAGCAGTTACCGCGAGGGAGGGACTTCCTACGAGCAGTACTTC
TRBJ2-3,few,TRBD1,TRBV2,CASRTGLRDTQYF,TGTGCCAGCAGGACAGGGTTGAGAGATACGCAGTATTTT
TRBJ2-6,many,.,TRBV9,CASSVAWGGANVLTF,TGTGCCAGCAGCGTAGCTTGGGGGGGGGCCAACGTCCTGACTTTC
TRBJ2-7,few,TRBD1,TRBV28,CASSATGGRQYF,TGTGCCAGCAGTGCAACAGGGGGCCGGCAGTACTTC
TRBJ2-3,few,.,TRBV7-9,CASSPRKGNTDTQYF,TGTGCCAGCAGCCCCAGGAAGGGGAACACAGATACGCAGTATTTT